This T cell receptor beta chain was identified in a study of CXCR3-negative and CXCR3-positive naive CD8 T cells. Study findings and constraints: Compared with CXCR3-negative naive cells, CXCR3-positive naive cells showed more hydrophobic TRB CDR3s. Memory CD8+ T cell repertoires were far less diverse than both naive subsets. The naive subsets expressed comparable surface CD5, and the authors inferred TCR strength from TRB CDR3 properties.

All TRB cDNA libraries came from 5' RACE performed with UMI labels. From its re-call of the 5' RACE reads, TCRdb lists each CDR3 protein once, without DNA. Recorded here are some 110,000 distinct CDR3 sequences; the top ten clones represent around 0.4%. Researchers reported sorting every CD8+ T cell subset in triplicate, roughly 300,000 cells per sort. Identification of naive CD8+ T cells rested on CD45RO-CCR7+CD27+CD95- status. Comment on this clonotype: Its antigen is not identified.

This CDR3 comprises 12 residues. CDR1 SEHNR and CDR2 FQNEAQ come from the germline V gene (reference sequence). Specimen: naive CXCR3+ CD8+ T cells from blood. Documented subset: CD45RO-CCR7+CD27+CD95- naive CD8+ T cells expressing CXCR3 (TNR3+). The receptor was derived from a human donor in good health. Some clones in this sample may be carry-over from other donors' samples. The chain employs TRBV7-9 and TRBJ1-5. The CDR3 spells CASSFDNQPQHF.